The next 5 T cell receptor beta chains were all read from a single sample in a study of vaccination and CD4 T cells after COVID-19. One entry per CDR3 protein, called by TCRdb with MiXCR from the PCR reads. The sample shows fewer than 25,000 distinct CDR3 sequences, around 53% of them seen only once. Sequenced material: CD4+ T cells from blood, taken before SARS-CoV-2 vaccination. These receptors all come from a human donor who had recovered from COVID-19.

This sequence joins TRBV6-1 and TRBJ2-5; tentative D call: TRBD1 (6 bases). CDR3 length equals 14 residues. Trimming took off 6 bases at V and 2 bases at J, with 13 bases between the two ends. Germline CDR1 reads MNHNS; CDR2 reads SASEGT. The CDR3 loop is CASSQQGSQETQYF. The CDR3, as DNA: TGTGCCAGCAGCCAACAGGGTTCGCAAGAGACCCAGTACTTC.

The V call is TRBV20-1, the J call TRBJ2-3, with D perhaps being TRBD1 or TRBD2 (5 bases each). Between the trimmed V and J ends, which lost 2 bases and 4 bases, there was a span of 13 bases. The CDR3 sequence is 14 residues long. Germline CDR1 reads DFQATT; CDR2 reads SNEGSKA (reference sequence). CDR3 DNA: TGCAGTGCTAGACTGGGGGTTCGGCCAGATACGCAGTATTTT. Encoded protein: CSARLGVRPDTQYF.

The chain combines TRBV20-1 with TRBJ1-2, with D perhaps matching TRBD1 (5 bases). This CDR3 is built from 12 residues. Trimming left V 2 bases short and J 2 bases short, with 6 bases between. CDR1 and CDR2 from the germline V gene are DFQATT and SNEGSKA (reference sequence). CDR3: CSARRDNYGYTF. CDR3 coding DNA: TGCAGTGCTAGACGGGACAACTATGGCTACACCTTC.

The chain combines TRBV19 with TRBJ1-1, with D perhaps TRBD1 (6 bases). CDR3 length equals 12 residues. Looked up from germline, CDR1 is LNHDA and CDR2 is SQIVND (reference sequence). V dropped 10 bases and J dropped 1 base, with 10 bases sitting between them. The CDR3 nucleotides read TGTGCCACCTCGGACAGGAACACTGAAGCTTTCTTT. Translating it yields CATSDRNTEAFF.

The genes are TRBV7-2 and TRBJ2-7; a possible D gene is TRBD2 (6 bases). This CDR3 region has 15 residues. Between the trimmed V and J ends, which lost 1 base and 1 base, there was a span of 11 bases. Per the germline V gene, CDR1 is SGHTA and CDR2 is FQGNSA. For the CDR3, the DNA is TGTGCCAGCAGCTTAGGGGTAGCGGTTTCCTACGAGCAGTACTTC. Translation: CASSLGVAVSYEQYF.